This is a list of T cell receptor beta chains from one sample in a study of siplizumab effects on memory and regulatory T cells. Clones were sequenced by immunoSEQ multiplex PCR, and TCRdb holds only the in-frame ones, with some missing. The table lists about 100,000 clones, around 92% of them singletons. Sequencing was performed on Tregs sorted from blood. The receptor source for this set is a human donor in good health. CDR3s include the opening cysteine and the closing phenylalanine or tryptophan. The D gene is left open where the match is weak. The size field is filled for only some rows; it gives once, few, many or a size class.

clone size: few; D gene: -; J gene: TRBJ2-3; V gene: TRBV5-1; CDR3 DNA: TGCGCCAGCAGCTTAGGACGGGGCCCTGGCACAGATACGCAGTATTTT; CDR3 protein: CASSLGRGPGTDTQYF
clone size: -; D gene: -; J gene: TRBJ2-5; V gene: TRBV2; CDR3 DNA: TGTGCCAGCAGTCGATCAGGTCAGAACCAAGAGACCCAGTACTTC; CDR3 protein: CASSRSGQNQETQYF
clone size: once; D gene: -; J gene: TRBJ2-1; V gene: TRBV7-9; CDR3 DNA: TGTGCCAGCAGCTTAGCCCGTGGCGAGAGCTCCTACAATGAGCAGTTCTTC; CDR3 protein: CASSLARGESSYNEQFF
clone size: -; D gene: TRBD2; J gene: TRBJ2-3; V gene: TRBV5-1; CDR3 DNA: TGCGCCAGCAGCTTAGAAGCGGGAGGCCTCTGGGATACGCAGTATTTT; CDR3 protein: CASSLEAGGLWDTQYF
clone size: -; D gene: TRBD1; J gene: TRBJ1-1; V gene: TRBV6-5; CDR3 DNA: TGTGCCAGCACAAGGGGGCACTTT; CDR3 protein: CASTRGHF
clone size: -; D gene: -; J gene: TRBJ2-3; V gene: TRBV15; CDR3 DNA: TGTGCCACCAGCTCTTCGCCTGCAGATACGCAGTATTTT; CDR3 protein: CATSSSPADTQYF
clone size: -; D gene: TRBD2; J gene: TRBJ2-3; V gene: TRBV11-3; CDR3 DNA: TGTGCCAGCAGCTTAGGACTAGCGCCGAGCACAGATACGCAGTATTTT; CDR3 protein: CASSLGLAPSTDTQYF
clone size: once; D gene: TRBD2; J gene: TRBJ2-7; V gene: TRBV19; CDR3 DNA: TGTGCCAGTAGTACTTGGACTAGCGGGAACAACGAGCAGTACTTC; CDR3 protein: CASSTWTSGNNEQYF
clone size: -; D gene: -; J gene: TRBJ2-7; V gene: TRBV6-1; CDR3 DNA: TGTGCCAGCAGGACAGGAGTCTACGAGCAGTACTTC; CDR3 protein: CASRTGVYEQYF
clone size: -; D gene: -; J gene: TRBJ2-3; V gene: TRBV7-3; CDR3 DNA: TGTGCCAGCAGCCGCGGAGATACTAGCACAGATACGCAGTATTTT; CDR3 protein: CASSRGDTSTDTQYF
clone size: -; D gene: -; J gene: TRBJ1-2; V gene: TRBV28; CDR3 DNA: TGTGCCAGCACCCCGTCGGGGGTTAGGGGCTACACCTTC; CDR3 protein: CASTPSGVRGYTF
clone size: -; D gene: TRBD1; J gene: TRBJ2-3; V gene: TRBV5-1; CDR3 DNA: TGCGCCAGCAGCTTAGCAGGGGGCGGCACAGATACGCAGTATTTT; CDR3 protein: CASSLAGGGTDTQYF
clone size: -; D gene: -; J gene: TRBJ2-7; V gene: TRBV2; CDR3 DNA: TGTGCCAGCAGTGGGCAGGGCTACGAGCAGTACTTC; CDR3 protein: CASSGQGYEQYF
clone size: few; D gene: -; J gene: TRBJ2-7; V gene: TRBV7-9; CDR3 DNA: TGTGCCAGCAGCTTGGTTGAATTACCGGCTTTGCAGTACTTC; CDR3 protein: CASSLVELPALQYF
clone size: -; D gene: TRBD1; J gene: TRBJ2-7; V gene: TRBV29-1; CDR3 DNA: TGCAGCGTTGAACCGACAGGGACCTACGAGCAGTACTTC; CDR3 protein: CSVEPTGTYEQYF
clone size: -; D gene: -; J gene: TRBJ1-1; V gene: TRBV6-1; CDR3 DNA: TGTGCCAGCAGTGATCAAGGGTTATCGAACACTGAAGCTTTCTTT; CDR3 protein: CASSDQGLSNTEAFF
clone size: once; D gene: -; J gene: TRBJ1-2; V gene: TRBV27; CDR3 DNA: TGTGCCAGCAGTTTCCGGGGAGTTGGCTACACCTTC; CDR3 protein: CASSFRGVGYTF
clone size: -; D gene: -; J gene: TRBJ1-2; V gene: TRBV6-5; CDR3 DNA: TGTGCCAGCAGCGCAGGGAACTATGGCTACACCTTC; CDR3 protein: CASSAGNYGYTF
clone size: -; D gene: -; J gene: TRBJ2-7; V gene: TRBV15; CDR3 DNA: TGTGCCACCAGCGGTTTAACGGCGGGAACCTACGAGCAGTACTTC; CDR3 protein: CATSGLTAGTYEQYF
clone size: -; D gene: TRBD1; J gene: TRBJ2-7; V gene: TRBV5-6; CDR3 DNA: TGTGCCAGCAGCTTTGCCGGGACAGGGTTCCACGAGCAGTACTTC; CDR3 protein: CASSFAGTGFHEQYF